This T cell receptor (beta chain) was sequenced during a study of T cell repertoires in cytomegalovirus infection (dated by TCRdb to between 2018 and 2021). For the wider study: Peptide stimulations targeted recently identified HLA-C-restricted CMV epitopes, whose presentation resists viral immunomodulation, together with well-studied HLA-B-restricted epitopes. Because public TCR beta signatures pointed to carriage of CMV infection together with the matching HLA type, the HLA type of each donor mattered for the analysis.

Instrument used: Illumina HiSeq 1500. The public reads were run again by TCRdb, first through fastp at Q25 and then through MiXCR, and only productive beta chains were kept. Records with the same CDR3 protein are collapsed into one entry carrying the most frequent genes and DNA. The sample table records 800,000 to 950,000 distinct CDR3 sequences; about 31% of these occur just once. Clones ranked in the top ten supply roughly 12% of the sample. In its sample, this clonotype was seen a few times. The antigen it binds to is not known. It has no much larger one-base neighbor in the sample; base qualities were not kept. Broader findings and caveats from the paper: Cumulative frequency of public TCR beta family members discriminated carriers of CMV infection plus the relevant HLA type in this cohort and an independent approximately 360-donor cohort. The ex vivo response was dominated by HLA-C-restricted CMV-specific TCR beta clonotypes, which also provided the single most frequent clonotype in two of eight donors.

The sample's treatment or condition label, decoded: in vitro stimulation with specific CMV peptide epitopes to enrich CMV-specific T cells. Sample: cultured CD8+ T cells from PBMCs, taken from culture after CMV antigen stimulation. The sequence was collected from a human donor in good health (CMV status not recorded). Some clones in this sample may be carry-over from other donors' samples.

The DNA sequence is given as TGTGCCAGCAATCTATCCTTAGTGGGCAGGGTTGGAACTGAAGCTTTCTTT. Translated, it reads CASNLSLVGRVGTEAFF. The sequence is built from TRBV28 and TRBJ1-1; the D region possibly corresponds to TRBD1 (5 bases align). The germline V gene specifies MDHEN as CDR1 and SYDVKM as CDR2. The V end loses 7 bases and the J end loses 5 bases, and a stretch of 26 bases separates them. The CDR3 contains 17 residues, cysteine and phenylalanine counted. Only CDR3 DNA remains: 51 bases, in frame from the first base.